This entry is about one TCR beta chain. Its cognate antigen is unknown. These data come from a study of T-cell reconstitution after alpha-beta-depleted transplantation in children. Study results and caveats: Reportedly, roughly two months post-transplant, alpha-beta T cells arose from several hundred expanded graft clones. Hyperexpanded clones declined; after one year, newly produced T cells mostly supplied diversity. From surviving recipient T cells and thymic progenitors came the high day-60 TCRbeta diversity observed in some patients.

The CDR3 consists of 15 residues. Between the trimmed V and J ends, which lost 4 bases and 3 bases, there was a span of 17 bases. Germline V CDR1 and CDR2: SGHRS, YFSETQ. TCRbeta library construction was performed incorporating unique molecular identifiers. TCRdb re-analysed the PCR reads in MiXCR, keeping a single row per CDR3 protein. This sample has just over 950,000 distinct CDR3 sequences, with about 29% found just once. The input for sequencing was PBMCs, mostly from graft donor cells, taken 360 days after TCRalphabeta/CD19-depleted stem cell transplant. The source is a boy under three years old who had a stem cell transplant for SCID, so the T cells may come from the graft donor. The chain links TRBV5-1 to TRBJ2-7; D may be TRBD2 (5 bases). The CDR3 here is CASSPPAGVNYEQYF. DNA of the CDR3: TGCGCCAGCAGCCCCCCGGCGGGCGTCAACTACGAGCAGTACTTC.